The present TCR beta chain was sequenced within a study of blood T cell repertoires in COVID-19. This CDR3 spans 16 amino acids. V lost 2 bases to trimming and J lost 1 base; unmatched junction nucleotides: 4. Germline V gene data show CDR1 as SGHAT and CDR2 as FQNNGV. Repertoires were generated with immunoSEQ multiplex PCR, while TCRdb's copy carries only in-frame clones and drops some. The repertoire holds 250,000 to 300,000 clones, with 89% as singletons. Material: peripheral blood. The chain is built from TRBV11-2 and TRBJ2-3; 9 bases line up with TRBD2. The sequence came from a woman in her forties who had recovered from COVID-19. For the CDR3, the DNA is TGTGCCAGCAGCTTACGGCAGCGGGAGGGCACAGATACGCAGTATTTT. Amino acid sequence: CASSLRQREGTDTQYF.